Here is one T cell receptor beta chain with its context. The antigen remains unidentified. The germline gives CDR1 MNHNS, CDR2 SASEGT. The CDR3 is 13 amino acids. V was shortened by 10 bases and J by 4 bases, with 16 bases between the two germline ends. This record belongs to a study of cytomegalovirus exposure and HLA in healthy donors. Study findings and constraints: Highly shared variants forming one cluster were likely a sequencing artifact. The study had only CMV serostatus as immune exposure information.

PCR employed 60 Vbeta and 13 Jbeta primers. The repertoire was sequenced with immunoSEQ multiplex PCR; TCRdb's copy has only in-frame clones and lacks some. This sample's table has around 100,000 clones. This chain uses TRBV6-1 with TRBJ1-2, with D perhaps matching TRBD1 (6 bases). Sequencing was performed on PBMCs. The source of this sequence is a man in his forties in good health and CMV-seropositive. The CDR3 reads CATRPGVGYGYTF. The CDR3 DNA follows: TGTGCCACCCGGCCAGGGGTGGGCTATGGCTACACCTTC.